This T cell receptor (beta chain) was recovered during a study of siplizumab effects on memory and regulatory T cells. Whole-study results and caveats: Mappable alloreactive CD4+ clones came from Treg cells about 65% of the time on average with siplizumab, against roughly 29% in controls. Naive T cells looked more diverse than memory cells, and they looked like major contributors to the alloresponse. Roughly 75-97% of proliferating CD4+ or CD8+ clones lacked an assignable naive or memory phenotype.

The length of the CDR3 is 14 residues. The germline V gene encodes CDR1 SGHVS and CDR2 FQNEAQ. Trimming cost V 5 bases and J 3 bases; bases outside gene matches: 7. Approximately 93,000 TCR templates per sample were assayed. The data were produced by immunoSEQ multiplex PCR, yet TCRdb's version contains in-frame clones alone and is incomplete. The sample shows around 110,000 clones, about 94% of them seen only once. This clone was observed a few times. Its cognate antigen is unknown. The genes are TRBV7-8 and TRBJ2-7; TRBD2 matches at 7 bases. Sequencing was performed on non-Treg CD4+ T cells sorted from blood. This receptor was taken from a human donor in good health. CDR3 in DNA: TGTGCCAGCAGCCCAGGACTAGAGAACTACGAGCAGTACTTC. As protein: CASSPGLENYEQYF.